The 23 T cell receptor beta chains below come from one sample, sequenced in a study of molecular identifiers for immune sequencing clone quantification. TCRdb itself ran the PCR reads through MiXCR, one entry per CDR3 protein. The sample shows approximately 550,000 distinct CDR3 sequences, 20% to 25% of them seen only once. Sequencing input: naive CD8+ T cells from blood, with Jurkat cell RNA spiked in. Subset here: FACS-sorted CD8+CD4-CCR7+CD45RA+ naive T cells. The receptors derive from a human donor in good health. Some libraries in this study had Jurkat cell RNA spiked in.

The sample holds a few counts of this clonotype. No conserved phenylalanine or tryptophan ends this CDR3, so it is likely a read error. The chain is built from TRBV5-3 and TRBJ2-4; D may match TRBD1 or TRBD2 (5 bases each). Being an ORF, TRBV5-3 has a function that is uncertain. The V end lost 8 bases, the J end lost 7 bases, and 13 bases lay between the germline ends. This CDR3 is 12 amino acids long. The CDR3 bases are TGTGCCAGCAGCGAGGGGACGAACATTCAGTACCTC. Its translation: CASSEGTNIQYL.

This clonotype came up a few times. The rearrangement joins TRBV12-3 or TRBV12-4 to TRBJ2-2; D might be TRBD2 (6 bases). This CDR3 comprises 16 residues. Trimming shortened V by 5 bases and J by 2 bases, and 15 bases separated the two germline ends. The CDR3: CASSDPSGLNTGELFF. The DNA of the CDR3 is TGTGCCAGCAGTGACCCCAGCGGGCTTAACACCGGGGAGCTGTTTTTT.

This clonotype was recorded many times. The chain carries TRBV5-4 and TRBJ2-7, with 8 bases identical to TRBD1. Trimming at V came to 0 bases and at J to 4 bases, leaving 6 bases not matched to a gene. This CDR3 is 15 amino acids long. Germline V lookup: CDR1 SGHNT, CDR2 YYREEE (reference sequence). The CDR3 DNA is TGTGCCAGCAGCTTGGTCGGGACAGGAGATTACGAGCAGTACTTC. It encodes CASSLVGTGDYEQYF.

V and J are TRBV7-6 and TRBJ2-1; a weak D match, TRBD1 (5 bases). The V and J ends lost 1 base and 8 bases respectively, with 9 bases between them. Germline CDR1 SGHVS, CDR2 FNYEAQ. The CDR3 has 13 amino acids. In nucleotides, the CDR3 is TGTGCCAGCAGCTTAGTCAGGGAATATGAGCAGTTCTTC. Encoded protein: CASSLVREYEQFF.

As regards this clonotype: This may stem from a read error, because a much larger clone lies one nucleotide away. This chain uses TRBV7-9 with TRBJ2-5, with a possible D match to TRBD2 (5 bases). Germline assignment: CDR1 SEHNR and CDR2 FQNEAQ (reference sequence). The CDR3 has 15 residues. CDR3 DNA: TGTGCCAGCAGCGCGCCCCCAGCTCTCGGGGAGACCCAGCACTTC. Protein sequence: CASSAPPALGETQHF.

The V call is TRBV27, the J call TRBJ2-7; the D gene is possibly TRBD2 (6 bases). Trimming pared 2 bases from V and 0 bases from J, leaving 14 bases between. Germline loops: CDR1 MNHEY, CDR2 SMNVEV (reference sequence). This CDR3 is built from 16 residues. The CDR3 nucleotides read TGTGCCAGCAGTTTAGTCCCGGAGGGGTCCTCCTACGAGCAGTACTTC. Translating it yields CASSLVPEGSSYEQYF.

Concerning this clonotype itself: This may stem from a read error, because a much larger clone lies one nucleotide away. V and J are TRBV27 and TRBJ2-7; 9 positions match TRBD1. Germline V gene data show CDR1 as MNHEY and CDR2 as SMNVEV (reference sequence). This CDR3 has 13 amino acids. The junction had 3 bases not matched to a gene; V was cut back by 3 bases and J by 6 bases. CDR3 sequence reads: CASSFGQGSEQYF. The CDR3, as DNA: TGTGCCAGCAGTTTCGGACAGGGGAGCGAGCAGTACTTC.

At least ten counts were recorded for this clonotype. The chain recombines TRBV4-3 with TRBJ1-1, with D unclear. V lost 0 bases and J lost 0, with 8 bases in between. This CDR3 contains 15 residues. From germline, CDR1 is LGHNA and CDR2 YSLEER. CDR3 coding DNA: TGCGCCAGCAGCCAAGATCGCAATCTGAACACTGAAGCTTTCTTT. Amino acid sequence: CASSQDRNLNTEAFF.

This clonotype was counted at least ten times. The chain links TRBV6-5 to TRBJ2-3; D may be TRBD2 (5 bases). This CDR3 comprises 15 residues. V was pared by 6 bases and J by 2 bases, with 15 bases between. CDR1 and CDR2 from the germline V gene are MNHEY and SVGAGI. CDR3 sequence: CASRDMGDPTDTQYF. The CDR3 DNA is TGTGCCAGCAGAGACATGGGAGACCCCACAGATACGCAGTATTTT.

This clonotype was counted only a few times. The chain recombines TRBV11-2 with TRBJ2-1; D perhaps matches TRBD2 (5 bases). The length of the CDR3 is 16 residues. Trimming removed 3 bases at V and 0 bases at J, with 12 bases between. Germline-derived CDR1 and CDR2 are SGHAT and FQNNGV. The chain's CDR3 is CASSFLMGSSYNEQFF. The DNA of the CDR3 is TGTGCCAGCAGCTTCCTTATGGGGAGCTCCTACAATGAGCAGTTCTTC.

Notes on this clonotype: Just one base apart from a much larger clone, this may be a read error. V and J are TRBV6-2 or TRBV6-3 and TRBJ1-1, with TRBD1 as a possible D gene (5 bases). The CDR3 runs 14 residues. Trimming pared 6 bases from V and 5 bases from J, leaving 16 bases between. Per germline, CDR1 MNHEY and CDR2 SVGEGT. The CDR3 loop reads CASRLVQEGTEAFF. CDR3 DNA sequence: TGTGCCAGCAGGTTGGTACAGGAGGGGACTGAAGCTTTCTTT.

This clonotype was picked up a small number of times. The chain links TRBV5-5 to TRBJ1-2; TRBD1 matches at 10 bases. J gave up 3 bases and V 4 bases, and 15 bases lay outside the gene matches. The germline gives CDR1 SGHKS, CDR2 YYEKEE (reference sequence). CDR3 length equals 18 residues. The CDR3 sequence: CASSPPPLWTGGDYGYTF. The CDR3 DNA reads TGTGCCAGCAGCCCACCCCCTTTATGGACAGGGGGGGACTATGGCTACACCTTC.

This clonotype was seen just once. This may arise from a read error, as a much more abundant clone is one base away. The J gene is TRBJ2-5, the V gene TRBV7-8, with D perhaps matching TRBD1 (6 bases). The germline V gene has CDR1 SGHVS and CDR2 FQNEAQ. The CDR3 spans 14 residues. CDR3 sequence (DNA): TGTGCCAGCAGCCCTCAGGGGAATTGGGAGACCCATTACTTC. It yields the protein CASSPQGNWETHYF. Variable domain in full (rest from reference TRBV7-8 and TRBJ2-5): GAGVSQSPRYKVAKRGQDVALRCDPISGHVSLFWYQQALGQGPEFLTYFQNEAQLDKSGLPSDRFFAERPEGSVSTLKIQRTQQEDSAVYLCASSPQGNWETHYFGPGTRLLVL.

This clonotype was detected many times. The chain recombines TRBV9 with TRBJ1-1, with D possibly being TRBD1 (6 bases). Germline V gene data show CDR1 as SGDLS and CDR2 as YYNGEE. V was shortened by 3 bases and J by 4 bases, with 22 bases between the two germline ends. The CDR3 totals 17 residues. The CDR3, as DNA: TGTGCCAGCAGCGAACCCTACGAGGGGGGGCGGCTCACTGAAGCTTTCTTT. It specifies CASSEPYEGGRLTEAFF.

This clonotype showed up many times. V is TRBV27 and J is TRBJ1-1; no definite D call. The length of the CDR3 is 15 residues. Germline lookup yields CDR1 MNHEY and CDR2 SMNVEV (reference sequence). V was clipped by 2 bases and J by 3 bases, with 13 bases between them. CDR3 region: CASSLIAGWDTEAFF. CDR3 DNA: TGTGCCAGCAGTTTAATTGCGGGCTGGGACACTGAAGCTTTCTTT.

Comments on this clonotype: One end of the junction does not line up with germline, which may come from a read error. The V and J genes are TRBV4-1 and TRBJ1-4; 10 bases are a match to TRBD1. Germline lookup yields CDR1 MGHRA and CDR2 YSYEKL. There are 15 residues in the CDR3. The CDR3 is CASSQTGGAYEKLCF. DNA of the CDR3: TGCGCCAGCAGCCAGACAGGGGGCGCATATGAAAAACTGTGTTTT.

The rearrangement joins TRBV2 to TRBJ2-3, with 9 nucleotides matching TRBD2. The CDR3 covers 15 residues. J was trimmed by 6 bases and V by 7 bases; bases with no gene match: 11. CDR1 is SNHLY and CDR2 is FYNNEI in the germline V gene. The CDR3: CASKDSGGVLDTQYF. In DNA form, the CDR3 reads TGTGCCAGCAAGGATAGCGGGGGCGTTTTGGATACGCAGTATTTT.

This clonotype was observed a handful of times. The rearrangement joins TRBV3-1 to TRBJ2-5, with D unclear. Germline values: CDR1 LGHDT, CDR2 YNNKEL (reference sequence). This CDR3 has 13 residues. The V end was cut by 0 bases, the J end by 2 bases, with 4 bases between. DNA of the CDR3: TGTGCCAGCAGCCAAGAGTGGCAAGAGACCCAGTACTTC. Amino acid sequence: CASSQEWQETQYF.

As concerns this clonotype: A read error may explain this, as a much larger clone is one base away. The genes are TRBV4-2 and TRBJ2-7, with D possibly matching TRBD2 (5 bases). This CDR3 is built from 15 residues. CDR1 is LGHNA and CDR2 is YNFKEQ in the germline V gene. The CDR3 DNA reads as TGTGCCAGCGGCCAAGAAAGTGACTACCCCTACGAGCAGTACTTC. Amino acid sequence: CASGQESDYPYEQYF.

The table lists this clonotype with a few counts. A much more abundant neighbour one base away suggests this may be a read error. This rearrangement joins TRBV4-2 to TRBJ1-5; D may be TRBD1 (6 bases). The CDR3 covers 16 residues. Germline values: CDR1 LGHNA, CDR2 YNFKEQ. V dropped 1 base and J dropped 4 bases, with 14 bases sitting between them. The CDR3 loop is CASSQVRGTPNQPQHF. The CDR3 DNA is TGTGCCAGCAGCCAAGTGAGGGGGACTCCAAATCAGCCCCAGCATTTT.

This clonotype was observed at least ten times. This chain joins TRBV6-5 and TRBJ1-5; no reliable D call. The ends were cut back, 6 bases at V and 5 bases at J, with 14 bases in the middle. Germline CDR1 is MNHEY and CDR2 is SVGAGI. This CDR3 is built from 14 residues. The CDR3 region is CASSSTTSDQPQHF. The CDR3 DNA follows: TGTGCCAGCAGCTCAACCACATCTGATCAGCCCCAGCATTTT.

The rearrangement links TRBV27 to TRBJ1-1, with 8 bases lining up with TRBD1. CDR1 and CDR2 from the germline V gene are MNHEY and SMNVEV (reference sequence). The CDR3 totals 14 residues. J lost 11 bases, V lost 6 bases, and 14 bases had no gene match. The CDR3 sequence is CASSRIDRGLEAFF. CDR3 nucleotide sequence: TGTGCCAGCAGCAGAATCGACAGGGGCCTCGAGGCTTTCTTT.

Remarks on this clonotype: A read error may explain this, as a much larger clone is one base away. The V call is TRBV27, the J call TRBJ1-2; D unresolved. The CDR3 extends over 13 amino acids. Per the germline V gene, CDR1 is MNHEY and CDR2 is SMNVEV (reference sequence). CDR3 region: CAGSRMGSYGYTF. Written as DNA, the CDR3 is TGTGCCGGCAGTAGGATGGGGTCCTATGGCTACACCTTC.